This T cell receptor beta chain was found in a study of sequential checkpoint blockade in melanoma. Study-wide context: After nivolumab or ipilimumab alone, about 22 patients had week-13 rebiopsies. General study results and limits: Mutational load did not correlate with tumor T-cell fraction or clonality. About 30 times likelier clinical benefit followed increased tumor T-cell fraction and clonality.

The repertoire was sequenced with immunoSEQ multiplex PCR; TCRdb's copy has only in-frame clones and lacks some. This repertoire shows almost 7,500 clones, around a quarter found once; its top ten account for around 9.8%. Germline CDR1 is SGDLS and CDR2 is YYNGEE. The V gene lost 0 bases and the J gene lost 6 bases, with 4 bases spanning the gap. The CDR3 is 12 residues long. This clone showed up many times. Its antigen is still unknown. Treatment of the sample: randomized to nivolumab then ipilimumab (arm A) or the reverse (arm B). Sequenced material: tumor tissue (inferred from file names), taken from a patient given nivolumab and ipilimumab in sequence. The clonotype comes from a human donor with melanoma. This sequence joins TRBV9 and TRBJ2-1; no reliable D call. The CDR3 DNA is TGTGCCAGCAGCGTAGATGTCAATGAGCAGTTCTTC. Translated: CASSVDVNEQFF.